The 21 T cell receptor beta chains listed next were all sequenced from one sample in a study of blood T cells in healthy people across ages (dated by TCRdb to the mid-2010s). Receptors were amplified or captured by 5' RACE. The sample was run on an Illumina HiSeq 2500. The second PCR ran for roughly 7 to 12 cycles and used a J-beta primer mix along with a sample-barcoded 5' primer. TCRdb reanalyzed the raw reads on its own, using fastp at Q25 for trimming and MiXCR for clone calling, and kept in-frame beta chains. Rows with one shared CDR3 protein collapse into an entry with the most common genes and DNA. In all, the sample holds 1.5 million to 2 million distinct CDR3 sequences, and about 49% of those were seen once. The ten largest make up less than 2.5% of the sample. The sequenced sample consisted of blood. The receptor set was obtained from a woman in her thirties or forties in good health.

This clonotype was seen once. The junction departs from germline at one end; a sequencing error may be responsible. The chain employs TRBV5-6 and TRBJ1-4, with 7 bases lining up with TRBD1. The CDR3 has 15 amino acids. Per the germline V gene, CDR1 is SGHDT and CDR2 is YYEEEE. The CDR3 coding sequence is TGTGCCTGCAGCCTATCCGGGACAGCAAATGAAAAACTGTTTTTT. Translating it yields CACSLSGTANEKLFF.

The V gene is TRBV5-5, the J gene TRBJ2-5, with 9 bases fitting TRBD1. CDR1 SGHKS and CDR2 YYEKEE come from the germline V gene (reference sequence). J lost 2 bases, V lost 4 bases, and 6 bases had no gene match. The CDR3 is made up of 15 amino acids. CDR3 in amino acids: CASSTGGVWQETQYF. CDR3 coding DNA: TGTGCCAGCAGCACAGGGGGCGTGTGGCAAGAGACCCAGTACTTC.

This clonotype was detected only once. This sequence joins TRBV3-1 and TRBJ2-3, with no clear D. The V gene's germline CDR1 is LGHDT and CDR2 YNNKEL (reference sequence). This CDR3 comprises 14 residues. Between the trimmed V and J ends, which lost 0 bases and 2 bases, there was a span of 6 bases. The CDR3 region is CASSQDDVTDTQYF. DNA for the CDR3: TGTGCCAGCAGCCAAGATGACGTCACAGATACGCAGTATTTT.

The V gene is TRBV20-1, the J gene TRBJ2-1, with D maybe TRBD2 (7 bases). Germline-derived CDR1 and CDR2 are DFQATT and SNEGSKA (reference sequence). V lost 6 bases to trimming and J lost 4 bases, with 16 bases between them. The CDR3 loop spans 14 amino acids. CDR3 protein: CSARGGDKYNEQFF. Written as DNA, the CDR3 is TGCAGTGCCCGAGGGGGGGACAAGTACAATGAGCAGTTCTTC.

This clonotype was seen a handful of times. The rearrangement uses TRBV7-2 and TRBJ2-4; no reliable D call. The germline V gene has CDR1 SGHTA and CDR2 FQGNSA. The CDR3 has 13 amino acids. Trimming pared 1 base from V and 9 bases from J, leaving 10 bases between. The CDR3 reads CASSLGAPTIQYF. CDR3 bases: TGTGCCAGCAGCTTAGGGGCACCAACCATTCAGTACTTC.

This clonotype was detected once. This sequence joins TRBV27 and TRBJ2-3, with 10 bases identical to TRBD2. This CDR3 contains 13 residues. V dropped 2 bases and J dropped 8; count of bases not matched to a gene: 1. The V gene's germline CDR1 is MNHEY and CDR2 SMNVEV (reference sequence). Here the CDR3 DNA reads TGTGCCAGCAGTTTAGGGACTAGCGTTACGCAGTATTTT. It specifies CASSLGTSVTQYF.

The rearrangement joins TRBV2 to TRBJ2-7, with TRBD2 matching over 13 bases. CDR3 size: 13 residues. Germline assignment: CDR1 SNHLY and CDR2 FYNNEI. J gave up 12 bases and V 2 bases, and 4 bases lay outside the gene matches. The CDR3 protein is CASSEIGLAGAYF. DNA for the CDR3: TGTGCCAGCAGTGAAATTGGACTAGCGGGGGCGTACTTC.

This clonotype showed up just a few times. The chain has TRBV7-2 and TRBJ2-4; a weak D match, TRBD2 (5 bases). Germline V gene sequence: CDR1 SGHTA, CDR2 FQGNSA. The CDR3 runs 13 residues. Trimming shortened V by 5 bases and J by 13 bases, and 18 bases separated the two germline ends. This chain's CDR3 is CASSPRYMGEQYF. The CDR3 coding sequence is TGTGCCAGCAGCCCTAGATACATGGGAGAGCAGTACTTC.

The CDR3 region is CATSRETGLGEQYF. The CDR3 nucleotides read TGTGCCACCAGCAGAGAAACAGGGTTAGGCGAGCAGTACTTC. This sequence joins TRBV15 and TRBJ2-7, with D perhaps TRBD1 (6 bases). The V end was cut by 0 bases, the J end by 6 bases, with 12 bases between. The CDR3 runs to 14 residues. Germline V gives CDR1 LNHNV, CDR2 YYDKDF (reference sequence).

This clonotype showed up just a few times. V and J are TRBV15 and TRBJ2-7; 7 bases are shared with TRBD1. CDR1 and CDR2 from the germline V gene are LNHNV and YYDKDF (reference sequence). V lost 1 base and J lost 2; bases outside the gene matches: 2. The CDR3 totals 14 residues. The chain's CDR3 is CATSRGGTAYEQYF. In nucleotides, the CDR3 is TGTGCCACCAGCAGAGGGGGGACAGCCTACGAGCAGTACTTC. Based on the CDR3 plus reference TRBV15 and TRBJ2-7, the full variable domain is DAMVIQNPRYQVTQFGKPVTLSCSQTLNHNVMYWYQQKSSQAPKLLFHYYDKDFNNEADTPDNFQSRRPNTSFCFLDIRSPGLGDTAMYLCATSRGGTAYEQYFGPGTRLTVT.

The gene calls are TRBV29-1 and TRBJ1-2; D gene unclear. The length of the CDR3 is 13 residues. Trimming removed 3 bases at V and 4 bases at J, with 12 bases between. Germline V gene sequence: CDR1 SQVTM, CDR2 ANQGSEA. CDR3 bases: TGCAGCGTTGATGGCGGAGGATCCTATGGCTACACCTTC. Translating it yields CSVDGGGSYGYTF.

The CDR3 DNA is TGCGCCAGCAGTTCCGGGGCCCTCGCAGGGGAGACCCAGTACTTC. Amino acid sequence: CASSSGALAGETQYF. This sequence joins TRBV5-1 and TRBJ2-5; tentatively, D is TRBD1 or TRBD2 (5 bases each). V was cut by 5 bases and J by 5 bases, with 19 bases left in between. Germline assignment: CDR1 SGHRS and CDR2 YFSETQ. This CDR3 comprises 15 residues.

The rearrangement uses TRBV7-8 and TRBJ2-1; D possibly corresponds to TRBD1 (5 bases). The DNA end is a closer match to TRBJ2-7, so the J assignment may be wrong. From germline, CDR1 is SGHVS and CDR2 FQNEAQ. The length of the CDR3 is 15 residues. The CDR3: CASKTGATVYNEQYF. The CDR3, as DNA: TGTGCCAGCAAAACGGGTGCGACAGTTTACAATGAGCAGTACTTC.

V gene TRBV3-1 combines with J gene TRBJ1-2; the match to TRBD1 covers 8 bases. The CDR3 has 16 amino acids. J gave up 6 bases and V 3 bases, and 12 bases lay outside the gene matches. CDR1 LGHDT and CDR2 YNNKEL come from the germline V gene (reference sequence). CDR3 DNA: TGTGCCAGCAGCCAGCACCACCCGGACAGGGATAATGGCTACACCTTC. Residues: CASSQHHPDRDNGYTF.

This clonotype has only a few counts. The chain combines TRBV20-1 with TRBJ1-5; D is perhaps TRBD1 (6 bases). This CDR3 has 15 amino acids. With 6 bases removed from V and 2 bases from J, the gap between germline ends came to 17 bases. Germline V gene sequence: CDR1 DFQATT, CDR2 SNEGSKA (reference sequence). As DNA, the CDR3 is TGCAGTGCCTATACCAACAGGGTTGGCAATCAGCCCCAGCATTTT. This encodes CSAYTNRVGNQPQHF.

The chain uses TRBV6-2 or TRBV6-3 and TRBJ2-3; 11 bases agree with TRBD1. The CDR3 has 16 amino acids. V dropped 5 bases and J dropped 4; count of bases not matched to a gene: 8. Per the germline V gene, CDR1 is MNHEY and CDR2 is SVGEGT. The CDR3 loop reads CASSPWTGGLADTQYF. The DNA of the CDR3 is TGTGCCAGCAGTCCCTGGACAGGGGGCTTGGCAGATACGCAGTATTTT.

This chain connects TRBV9 to TRBJ1-1; D remains unclear. V lost 0 bases and J lost 0, with 9 bases in between. This CDR3 has 15 amino acids. Germline assignment: CDR1 SGDLS and CDR2 YYNGEE. In DNA form, the CDR3 reads TGTGCCAGCAGCGTAGGGCTGGAGTTGAACACTGAAGCTTTCTTT. Its protein is CASSVGLELNTEAFF. The full variable domain, in which reference TRBV9 and TRBJ1-1 provide the parts outside the CDR3, is DSGVTQTPKHLITATGQRVTLRCSPRSGDLSVYWYQQSLDQGLQFLIQYYNGEERAKGNILERFSAQQFPDLHSELNLSSLELGDSALYFCASSVGLELNTEAFFGQGTRLTVV.

This clonotype came up a few times. This chain uses TRBV14 with TRBJ2-1, with 7 bases lining up with TRBD1. V lost 3 bases to trimming and J lost 6 bases; unmatched junction nucleotides: 20. The CDR3 has 19 amino acids. CDR1 is SGHDN and CDR2 is FVKESK in the germline V gene. The CDR3 DNA follows: TGTGCCAGCAGCCATTTCGCTGGACAGGTCCACTTCGGTACCAATGAGCAGTTCTTC. Its protein product is CASSHFAGQVHFGTNEQFF.

The V and J genes are TRBV7-2 and TRBJ1-2; TRBD1 agrees at 8 bases. The trim removed 4 bases at V and 7 bases at J, leaving 8 bases unmatched. This CDR3 is 14 amino acids long. CDR1 is SGHTA, CDR2 FQGNSA, per germline. DNA of the CDR3: TGTGCCAGCAGCTCCCGGACAGGGAAGGGTGGCTACACCTTC. Translation gives CASSSRTGKGGYTF.

The chain carries TRBV27 and TRBJ1-2; a possible D gene is TRBD1 (5 bases). The germline gives CDR1 MNHEY, CDR2 SMNVEV (reference sequence). Trimming left V 5 bases short and J 3 bases short, with 13 bases between. There are 14 residues in the CDR3. CDR3 coding DNA: TGTGCCAGCAGTCCCCAAGGGACGTACTATGGCTACACCTTC. Translating it yields CASSPQGTYYGYTF.

The rearrangement links TRBV7-2 to TRBJ2-5; 8 bases match TRBD2. Germline CDR1 SGHTA, CDR2 FQGNSA. The CDR3 covers 16 residues. V gave up 1 base and J gave up 2 bases; unmatched junction bases: 6. In DNA, the CDR3 is TGTGCCAGCAGCTTAGGCCCAGCGGGGGTGCAAGAGACCCAGTACTTC. Protein: CASSLGPAGVQETQYF.